This T cell receptor beta chain was documented in a study of early stage breast cancer tumors (dated by TCRdb to 2016 to 2017). Regarding the study in general: Of the approximately 15 invasive breast tumors, about a dozen were found to be estrogen receptor-positive, progesterone receptor-positive and HER2-negative. Of the approximately twelve ER+/PR+/HER2- tumors, eight were classified as invasive ductal carcinomas and four as invasive lobular carcinomas. On average, each sample had roughly 9.9-fold read coverage. The samples as a whole yielded some 2,500,000 detected templates, corresponding to 950,000 to 1,300,000 unique clonotypes.

General study outcomes and caveats: Because the cohort was small, analysis by tumor subtype was not possible. Compared with adjacent normal breast tissue, tumors had approximately 2.5-fold higher T cell density and higher clonality. Repertoires from blood and normal breast were more alike than repertoires from blood and tumor, and in about 85% of the 16 patients, comparing each tissue with blood separated tumor from normal. Enriched TCRB sequences shared across patients were mostly commonly generated sequences, unlikely to play an important role in the tumor microenvironment. Bulk genomic DNA sequencing of unsorted cells missed chain pairing and functional markers such as CD4, CD8 and FOXP3.

Each sample was amplified as two independent genomic DNA replicates: approximately 0.5 ug for blood and about 1.4 ug for tumor or normal breast. Following the manufacturer's instructions, the ImmunoSeq Intro kit was used to carry out TCRB sequencing on genomic DNA. The multiplex PCR ran for about 31 cycles using proprietary primers and spike-in control sequences for absolute quantification. Single-end 150-bp reads were used to sequence an 87-bp fragment covering the CDR3 and the flanking V and J genes. Seven samples, each with two replicates, were multiplexed per lane of an Illumina MiSeq using version 3.0 chemistry. The authors' pipeline ran thus. The vendor's proprietary pipeline processed the raw data and merged both replicates into a single result for each sample. To define clonotypes, the study grouped productive rearrangements that shared the V-gene family, CDR3 amino acid sequence and J-gene segment. Clonality was computed as 1 minus the normalized Shannon entropy (Pielou evenness) of TCRB abundances. To estimate T cell density, the total number of templates was divided by the number of input cells, which was inferred from the amount of DNA input. Recon was used with default parameters to estimate total repertoire diversity and clonality. Tumor-enriched clonotypes were defined as having over 0.1% abundance in tumor and at least 32-fold higher abundance than in normal breast. TCRdb limited this immuneACCESS table to in-frame rearrangements with V and J called. A share of clones is missing; checked studies link under half to unresolved V genes, and the rest is unexplained. V and J calls and clone size follow that table, whereas D and trimming were derived from the DNA. For this sample the table gives around 30,000 clones, of which roughly 80% were detected only once. The leading ten clones occupy 10% of the sample.

V is cut by 8 bases and J by 0 bases, and the space between the germline ends is 14 bases. The germline V gene encodes CDR1 MNHNS and CDR2 SASEGT. The CDR3 runs 15 amino acids, cysteine and phenylalanine included. CDR3 DNA is the only sequence kept; it has 45 bases, read in frame from the first base. A note on this clone: Its antigen is still unknown. Base qualities are not provided; no much larger clone lies one nucleotide away.

About 20-50 mg of tumor tissue was diced, and more than 3 ug of DNA was typically obtained. The study profiled bulk TCR beta-chain repertoires in matched peripheral blood, tumor and adjacent normal breast tissue taken from approximately 15 patients with early-stage breast cancer. After resection, visually identified tumor tissue was excised and placed in prechilled RNAlater. Using a TissueLyser II, about 19-50 mg of tumor tissue was diced and homogenized in RLTplus buffer with beta-mercaptoethanol and antifoaming agent. The Qiagen AllPrep DNA/RNA Mini kit was used to extract genomic DNA. The chain is made from TRBV6-1 and TRBJ1-5, with an unclear D gene assignment. Source material: breast tumor tissue. This TCR derives from a person aged 30-39 years with breast cancer. The CDR3 reads as follows: CASQWARDSNQPQHF. The nucleotide sequence is given as TGTGCCAGCCAATGGGCAAGAGATAGCAATCAGCCCCAGCATTTT.